The T cell receptor (beta chain) described here comes from a study of blood T cell repertoires in COVID-19. Per the authors' pipeline: Counts of nucleated cells, estimated from reference gene primer amplification, were obtained. The protocol was immunoSEQ multiplex PCR, while the TCRdb copy is restricted to in-frame clones and leaves out a portion. V and J calls and clone size follow that table, whereas D and trimming were derived from the DNA. Of 250,000 to 300,000 clones detected, just under 90% appear once; the ten largest clones hold roughly 11%. Trimming took 5 bases from V and 8 from J, leaving 13 bases between them. The CDR3 runs 13 residues. Germline values: CDR1 LGHNT, CDR2 FRNRAP.

The TCR originated in a woman aged 25 to 39 with COVID-19, enrolled during active disease. The sample consisted of peripheral blood. This rearrangement joins TRBV12-5 to TRBJ2-1, with D possibly being TRBD2 (6 bases). The CDR3 DNA sequence: TGTGCTAGTGGTAGGCAGGGAGGCTATGAGCAGTTCTTC. It translates to CASGRQGGYEQFF.